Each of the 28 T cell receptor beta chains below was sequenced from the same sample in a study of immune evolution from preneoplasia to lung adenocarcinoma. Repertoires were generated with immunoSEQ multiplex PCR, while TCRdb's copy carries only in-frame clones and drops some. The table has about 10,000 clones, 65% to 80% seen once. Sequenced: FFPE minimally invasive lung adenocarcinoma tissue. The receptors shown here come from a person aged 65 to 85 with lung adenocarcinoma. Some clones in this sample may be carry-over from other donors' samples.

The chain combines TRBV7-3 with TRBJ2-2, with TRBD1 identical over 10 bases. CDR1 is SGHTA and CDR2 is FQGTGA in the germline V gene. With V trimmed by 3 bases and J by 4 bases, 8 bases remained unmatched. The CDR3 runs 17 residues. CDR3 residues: CASSLGPGTGVTGELFF. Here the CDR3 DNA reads TGTGCCAGCAGCTTGGGACCCGGGACAGGGGTCACCGGGGAGCTGTTTTTT.

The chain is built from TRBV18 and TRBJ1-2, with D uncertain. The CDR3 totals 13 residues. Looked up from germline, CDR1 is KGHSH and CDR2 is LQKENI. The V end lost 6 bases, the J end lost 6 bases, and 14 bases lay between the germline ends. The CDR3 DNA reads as TGTGCCAGCTCGGCGGGGAACCTGGATGGCTACACCTTC. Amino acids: CASSAGNLDGYTF.

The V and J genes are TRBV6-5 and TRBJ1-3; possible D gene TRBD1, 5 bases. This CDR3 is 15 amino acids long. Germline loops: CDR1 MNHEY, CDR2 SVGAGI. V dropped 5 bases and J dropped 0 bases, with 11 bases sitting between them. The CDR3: CASSQTVASGNTIYF. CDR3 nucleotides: TGTGCCAGCAGTCAGACAGTTGCCTCTGGAAACACCATATATTTT.

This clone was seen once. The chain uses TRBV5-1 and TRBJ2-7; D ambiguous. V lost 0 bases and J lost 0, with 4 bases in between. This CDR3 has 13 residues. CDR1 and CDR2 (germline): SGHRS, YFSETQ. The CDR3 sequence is CASSLGNSYEQYF. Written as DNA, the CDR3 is TGCGCCAGCAGCTTGGGGAACTCCTACGAGCAGTACTTC.

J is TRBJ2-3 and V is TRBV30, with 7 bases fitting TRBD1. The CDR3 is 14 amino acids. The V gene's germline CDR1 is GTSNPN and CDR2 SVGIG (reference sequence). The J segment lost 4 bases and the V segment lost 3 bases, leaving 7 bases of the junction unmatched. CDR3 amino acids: CAWRVWTGADTQYF. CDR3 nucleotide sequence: TGTGCCTGGAGGGTTTGGACAGGAGCAGATACGCAGTATTTT.

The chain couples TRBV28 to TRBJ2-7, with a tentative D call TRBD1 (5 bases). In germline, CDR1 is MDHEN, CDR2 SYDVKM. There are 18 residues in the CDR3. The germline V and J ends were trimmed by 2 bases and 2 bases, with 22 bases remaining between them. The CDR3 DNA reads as TGTGCCAGCAGTTTAGATTTAGGGGCACGCCCTTCACCCTACGAGCAGTACTTC. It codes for CASSLDLGARPSPYEQYF.

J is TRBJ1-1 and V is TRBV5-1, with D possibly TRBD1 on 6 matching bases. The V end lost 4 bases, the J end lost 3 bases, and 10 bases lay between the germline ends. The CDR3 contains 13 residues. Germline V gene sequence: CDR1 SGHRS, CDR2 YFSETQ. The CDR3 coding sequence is TGCGCCAGCAGCCGGGAGGGGGACACTGAAGCTTTCTTT. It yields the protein CASSREGDTEAFF. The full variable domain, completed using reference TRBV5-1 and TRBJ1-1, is KAGVTQTPRYLIKTRGQQVTLSCSPISGHRSVSWYQQTPGQGLQFLFEYFSETQRNKGNFPGRFSGRQFSNSRSEMNVSTLELGDSALYLCASSREGDTEAFFGQGTRLTVV.

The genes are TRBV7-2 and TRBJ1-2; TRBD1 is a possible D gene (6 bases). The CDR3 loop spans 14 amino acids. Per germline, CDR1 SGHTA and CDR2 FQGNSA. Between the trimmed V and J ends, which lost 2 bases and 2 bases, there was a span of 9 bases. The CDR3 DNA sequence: TGTGCCAGCAGCTTAAACAGGGCCAACTATGGCTACACCTTC. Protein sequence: CASSLNRANYGYTF.

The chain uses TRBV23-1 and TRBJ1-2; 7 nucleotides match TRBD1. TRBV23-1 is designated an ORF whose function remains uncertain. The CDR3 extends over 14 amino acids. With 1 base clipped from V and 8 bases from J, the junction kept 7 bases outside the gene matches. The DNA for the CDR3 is TGCGCCAGCAGTCAATTTTGGCAGGGGGGCGGCTACACCTTC. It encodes CASSQFWQGGGYTF.

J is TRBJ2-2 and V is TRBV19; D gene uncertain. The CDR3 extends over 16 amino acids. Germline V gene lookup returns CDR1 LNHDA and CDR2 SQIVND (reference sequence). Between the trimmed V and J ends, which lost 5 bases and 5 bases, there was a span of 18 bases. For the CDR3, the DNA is TGTGCCAGTAGTCCACGGACCGACGCAAGGACCGGGGAGCTGTTTTTT. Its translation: CASSPRTDARTGELFF. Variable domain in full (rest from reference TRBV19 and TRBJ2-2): DGGITQSPKYLFRKEGQNVTLSCEQNLNHDAMYWYRQDPGQGLRLIYYSQIVNDFQKGDIAEGYSVSREKKESFPLTVTSAQKNPTAFYLCASSPRTDARTGELFFGEGSRLTVL.

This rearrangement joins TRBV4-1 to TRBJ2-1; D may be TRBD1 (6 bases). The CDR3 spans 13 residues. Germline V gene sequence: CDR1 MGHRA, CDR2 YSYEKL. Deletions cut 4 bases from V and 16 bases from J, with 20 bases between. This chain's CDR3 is CASSPPIGDTHFF. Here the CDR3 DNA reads TGCGCCAGCAGCCCCCCCATCGGGGACACTCACTTCTTC.

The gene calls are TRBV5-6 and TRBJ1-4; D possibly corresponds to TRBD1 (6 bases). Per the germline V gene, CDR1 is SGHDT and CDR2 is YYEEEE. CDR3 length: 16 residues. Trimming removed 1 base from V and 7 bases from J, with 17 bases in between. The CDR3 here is CASSLYSGSGAEKLFF. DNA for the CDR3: TGTGCCAGCAGCTTGTATAGTGGCTCAGGGGCTGAAAAACTGTTTTTT.

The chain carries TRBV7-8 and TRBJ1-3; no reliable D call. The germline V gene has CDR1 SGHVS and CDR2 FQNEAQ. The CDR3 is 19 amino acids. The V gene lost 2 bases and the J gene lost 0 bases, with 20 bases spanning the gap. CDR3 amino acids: CASSLWADLAVVSGNTIYF. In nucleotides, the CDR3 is TGTGCCAGCAGCTTATGGGCGGATCTGGCCGTTGTCTCTGGAAACACCATATATTTT.

The CDR3 DNA sequence: TGTGCCAGCAGTGAGGGACAGGAGGGTGGTCAGCCCCAGCATTTT. Protein sequence: CASSEGQEGGQPQHF. V usage is TRBV6-1 and J usage is TRBJ1-5; 8 nucleotides match TRBD1. This CDR3 is 15 amino acids long. Per germline, CDR1 MNHNS and CDR2 SASEGT. The ends lost 3 bases at V and 6 bases at J; junction bases unmatched: 7.

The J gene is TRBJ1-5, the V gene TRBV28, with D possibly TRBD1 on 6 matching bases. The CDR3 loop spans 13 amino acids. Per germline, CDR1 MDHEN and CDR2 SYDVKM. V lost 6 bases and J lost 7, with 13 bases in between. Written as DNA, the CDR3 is TGTGCCAGCAGGGAGGGGGGTCACCAGCCCCAGCATTTT. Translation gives CASREGGHQPQHF.

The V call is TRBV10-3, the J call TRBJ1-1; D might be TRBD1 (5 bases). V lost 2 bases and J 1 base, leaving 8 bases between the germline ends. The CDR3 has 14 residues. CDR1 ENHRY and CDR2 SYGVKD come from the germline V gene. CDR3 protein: CAISETGANTEAFF. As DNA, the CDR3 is TGTGCCATCAGTGAGACAGGAGCGAACACTGAAGCTTTCTTT.

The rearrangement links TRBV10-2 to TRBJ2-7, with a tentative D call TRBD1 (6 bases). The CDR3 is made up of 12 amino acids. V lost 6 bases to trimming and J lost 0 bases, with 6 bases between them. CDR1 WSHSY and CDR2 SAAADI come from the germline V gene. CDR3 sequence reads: CASRQGSYEQYF. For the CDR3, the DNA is TGCGCCAGCAGACAGGGCTCCTACGAGCAGTACTTC.

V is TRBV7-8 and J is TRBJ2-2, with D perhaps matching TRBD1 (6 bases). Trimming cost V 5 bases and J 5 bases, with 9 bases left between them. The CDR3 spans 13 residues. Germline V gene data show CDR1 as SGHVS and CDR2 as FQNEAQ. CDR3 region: CASSGQSTGELFF. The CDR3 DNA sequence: TGTGCCAGCAGCGGACAGTCAACCGGGGAGCTGTTTTTT.

CDR3 sequence: CASSFPGQVYGYTF. CDR3 in DNA: TGCGCCAGCAGCTTTCCGGGACAGGTCTATGGCTACACCTTC. J is TRBJ1-2 and V is TRBV5-1; 8 nucleotides align to TRBD1. With V trimmed by 2 bases and J by 4 bases, 4 bases remained unmatched. The CDR3 spans 14 residues. Germline CDR1 and CDR2: SGHRS and YFSETQ.

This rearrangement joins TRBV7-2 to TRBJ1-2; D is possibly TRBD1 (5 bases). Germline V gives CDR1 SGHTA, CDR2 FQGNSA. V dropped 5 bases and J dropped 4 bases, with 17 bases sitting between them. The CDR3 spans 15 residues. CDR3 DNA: TGTGCCAGCAGCCCCCGGTTGGGGGTAAGCTATGGCTACACCTTC. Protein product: CASSPRLGVSYGYTF.

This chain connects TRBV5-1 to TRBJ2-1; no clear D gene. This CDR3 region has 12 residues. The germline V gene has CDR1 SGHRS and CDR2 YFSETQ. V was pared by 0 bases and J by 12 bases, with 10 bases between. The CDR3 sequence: CASSLDYIGQFF. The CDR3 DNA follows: TGCGCCAGCAGCTTGGATTATATTGGGCAGTTCTTC.

CDR3 amino acids: CASSATGTSGNTIYF. CDR3 DNA: TGTGCCAGCAGCGCGACAGGTACCTCTGGAAACACCATATATTTT. V is TRBV9 and J is TRBJ1-3; D is perhaps TRBD1 (6 bases). Germline V lookup: CDR1 SGDLS, CDR2 YYNGEE. V lost 3 bases to trimming and J lost 0 bases, with 10 bases between them. The CDR3 is made up of 15 amino acids.

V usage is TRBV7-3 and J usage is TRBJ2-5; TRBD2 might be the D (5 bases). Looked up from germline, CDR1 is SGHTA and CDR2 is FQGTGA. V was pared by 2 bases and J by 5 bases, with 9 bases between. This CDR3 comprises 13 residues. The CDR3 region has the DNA TGTGCCAGCAGCTTACGGGGTAGGGAGACCCAGTACTTC. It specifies CASSLRGRETQYF.

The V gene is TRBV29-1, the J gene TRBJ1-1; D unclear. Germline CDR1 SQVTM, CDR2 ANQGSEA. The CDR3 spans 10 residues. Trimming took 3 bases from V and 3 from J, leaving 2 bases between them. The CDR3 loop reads CSVEYTEAFF. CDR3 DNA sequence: TGCAGCGTTGAGTACACTGAAGCTTTCTTT.

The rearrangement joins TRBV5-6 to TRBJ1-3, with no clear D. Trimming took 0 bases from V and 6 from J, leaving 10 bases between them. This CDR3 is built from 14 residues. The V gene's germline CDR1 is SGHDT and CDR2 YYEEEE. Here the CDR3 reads CASSLGTYTNTIYF. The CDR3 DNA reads TGTGCCAGCAGCTTGGGGACGTATACAAACACCATATATTTT.

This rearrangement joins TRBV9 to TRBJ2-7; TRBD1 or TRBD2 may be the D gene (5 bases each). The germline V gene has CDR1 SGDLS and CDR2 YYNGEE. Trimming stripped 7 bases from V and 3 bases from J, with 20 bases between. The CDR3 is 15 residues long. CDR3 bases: TGTGCCAGCCCCGCCGTGGGGGAGCTCTTCTACGAGCAGTACTTC. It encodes CASPAVGELFYEQYF. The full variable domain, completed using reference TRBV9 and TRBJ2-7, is DSGVTQTPKHLITATGQRVTLRCSPRSGDLSVYWYQQSLDQGLQFLIQYYNGEERAKGNILERFSAQQFPDLHSELNLSSLELGDSALYFCASPAVGELFYEQYFGPGTRLTVT.

The DNA for the CDR3 is TGTGCCAGCAGCTCTACAGGGGGAGACTCCTACGAGCAGTACTTC. Translated: CASSSTGGDSYEQYF. The rearrangement joins TRBV7-9 to TRBJ2-7; the match to TRBD1 covers 8 bases. Germline V lookup: CDR1 SEHNR, CDR2 FQNEAQ (reference sequence). J gave up 0 bases and V 4 bases, and 5 bases lay outside the gene matches. The CDR3 runs 15 residues.

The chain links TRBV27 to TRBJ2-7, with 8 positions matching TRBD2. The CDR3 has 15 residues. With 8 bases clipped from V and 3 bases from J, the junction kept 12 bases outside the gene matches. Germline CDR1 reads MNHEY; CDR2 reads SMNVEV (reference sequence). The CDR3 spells CASGIREGVYYEQYF. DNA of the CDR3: TGTGCCAGCGGAATCCGGGAGGGTGTATACTACGAGCAGTACTTC.